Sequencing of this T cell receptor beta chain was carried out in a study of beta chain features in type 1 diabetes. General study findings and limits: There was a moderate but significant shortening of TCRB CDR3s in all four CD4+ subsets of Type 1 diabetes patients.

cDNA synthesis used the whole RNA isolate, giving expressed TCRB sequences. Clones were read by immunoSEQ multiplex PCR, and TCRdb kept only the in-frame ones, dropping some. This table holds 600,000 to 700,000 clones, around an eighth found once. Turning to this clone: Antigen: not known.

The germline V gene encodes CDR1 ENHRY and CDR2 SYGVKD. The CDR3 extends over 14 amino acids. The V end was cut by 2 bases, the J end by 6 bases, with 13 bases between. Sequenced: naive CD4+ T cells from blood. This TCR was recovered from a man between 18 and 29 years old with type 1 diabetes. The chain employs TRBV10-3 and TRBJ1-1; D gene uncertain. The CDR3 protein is CAISEREDLSEAFF. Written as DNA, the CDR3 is TGTGCCATCAGTGAGAGGGAGGACCTCTCTGAAGCTTTCTTT.